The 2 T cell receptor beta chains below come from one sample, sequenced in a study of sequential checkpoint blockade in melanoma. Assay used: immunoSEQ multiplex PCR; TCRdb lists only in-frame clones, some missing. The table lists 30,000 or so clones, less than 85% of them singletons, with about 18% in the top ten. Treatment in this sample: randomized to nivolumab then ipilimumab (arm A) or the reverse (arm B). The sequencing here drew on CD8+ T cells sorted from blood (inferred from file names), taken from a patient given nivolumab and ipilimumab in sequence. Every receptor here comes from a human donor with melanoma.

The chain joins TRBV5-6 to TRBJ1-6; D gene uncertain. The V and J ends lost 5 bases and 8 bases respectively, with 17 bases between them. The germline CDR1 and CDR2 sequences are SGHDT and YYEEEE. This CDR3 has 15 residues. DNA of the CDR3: TGTGCCAGCAGGCCTCGGTCAACCGGAGATTCACCCCTCCACTTT. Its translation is CASRPRSTGDSPLHF.

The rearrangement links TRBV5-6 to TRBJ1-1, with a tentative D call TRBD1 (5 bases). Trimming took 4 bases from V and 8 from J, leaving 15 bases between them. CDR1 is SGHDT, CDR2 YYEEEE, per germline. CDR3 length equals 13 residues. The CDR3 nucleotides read TGTGCCAGCAGCCAACAGGCCGGACCAGAAGCTTTCTTT. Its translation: CASSQQAGPEAFF.